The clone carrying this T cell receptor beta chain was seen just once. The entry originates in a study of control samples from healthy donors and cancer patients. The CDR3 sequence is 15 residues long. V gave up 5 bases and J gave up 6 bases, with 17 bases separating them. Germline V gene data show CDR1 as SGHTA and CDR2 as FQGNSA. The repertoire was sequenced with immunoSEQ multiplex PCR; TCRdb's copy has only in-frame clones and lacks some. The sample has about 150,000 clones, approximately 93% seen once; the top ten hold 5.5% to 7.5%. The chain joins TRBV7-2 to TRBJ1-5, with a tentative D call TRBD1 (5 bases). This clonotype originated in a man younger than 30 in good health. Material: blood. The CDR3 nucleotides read TGTGCCAGCAGCAAGAGGGTGGGGCCGGGTCAGCCCCAGCATTTT. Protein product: CASSKRVGPGQPQHF. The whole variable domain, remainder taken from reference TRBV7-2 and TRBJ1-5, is GAGVSQSPSNKVTEKGKDVELRCDPISGHTALYWYRQSLGQGLEFLIYFQGNSAPDKSGLPSDRFSAERTGGSVSTLTIQRTQQEDSAVYLCASSKRVGPGQPQHFGDGTRLSIL.